A selection of T cell receptor beta chains follows, all from one sample in a study of shared clonotypes between healthy human individuals. Assay used: immunoSEQ multiplex PCR; TCRdb lists only in-frame clones, some missing. This table holds roughly 2,000,000 clones, over 85% found once. Sequencing input: naive CD8+ T cells sorted from blood. The receptors here all came from a man between 18 and 29 years old in good health. Each CDR3 is given with its conserved first and last residue. The order of the fields is J gene, V gene, clone size, D gene, CDR3 protein, CDR3 DNA. A D gene is named only where the DNA matches it firmly. Only part of the rows carry a size: once, few, many, or a class if the clone is expanded.

J: TRBJ1-4
V: TRBV7-9
size: -
D: -
CDR3: CASSSGTTNEKLFF
DNA: TGTGCCAGCAGCTCAGGGACAACTAATGAAAAACTGTTTTTT

J: TRBJ1-4
V: TRBV28
size: -
D: -
CDR3: CASSPSGRDGEKLFF
DNA: TGTGCCAGCAGTCCCTCGGGCAGGGATGGTGAAAAACTGTTTTTT

J: TRBJ2-3
V: TRBV5-4
size: -
D: -
CDR3: CASSPGTATSTDTQYF
DNA: TGTGCCAGCAGCCCCGGGACTGCAACAAGCACAGATACGCAGTATTTT

J: TRBJ2-1
V: TRBV7-9
size: -
D: TRBD2
CDR3: CASTLSGFNNEQFF
DNA: TGTGCCAGCACCCTTAGCGGGTTTAACAATGAGCAGTTCTTC

J: TRBJ1-2
V: TRBV27
size: -
D: -
CDR3: CASSWKGGILGYTF
DNA: TGTGCCAGCAGTTGGAAGGGGGGGATATTGGGCTACACCTTC

J: TRBJ2-7
V: TRBV5-6
size: -
D: -
CDR3: CASSLTGFLYEQYF
DNA: TGTGCCAGCAGCTTGACAGGGTTTCTCTACGAGCAGTACTTC

J: TRBJ2-3
V: TRBV4-1
size: -
D: TRBD2
CDR3: CASSQVSSGGTDTQYF
DNA: TGCGCCAGCAGCCAAGTATCGAGCGGGGGCACAGATACGCAGTATTTT

J: TRBJ2-3
V: TRBV13
size: -
D: TRBD2
CDR3: CASSSPLAGGPVRPDTQYF
DNA: TGTGCCAGCAGCTCTCCACTAGCGGGGGGGCCGGTCCGGCCAGATACGCAGTATTTT

J: TRBJ2-5
V: TRBV5-6
size: -
D: -
CDR3: CASTNSPDRPEETQYF
DNA: TGTGCCAGCACCAACTCTCCCGACAGGCCGGAGGAGACCCAGTACTTC

J: TRBJ1-1
V: TRBV5-6
size: -
D: TRBD1
CDR3: CASSAGTGPEAFF
DNA: TGTGCCAGCAGCGCTGGGACAGGCCCTGAAGCTTTCTTT

J: TRBJ2-7
V: TRBV5-8
size: -
D: -
CDR3: CASSLGQVESYEQYF
DNA: TGTGCCAGCAGCTTGGGGCAGGTGGAGTCCTACGAGCAGTACTTC

J: TRBJ1-2
V: TRBV30
size: -
D: -
CDR3: CAWSPPSPQANYGYTF
DNA: TGTGCCTGGAGTCCACCCTCCCCACAGGCTAACTATGGCTACACCTTC

J: TRBJ2-7
V: TRBV4-1
size: -
D: -
CDR3: CASSQGRPDDYEQYF
DNA: TGCGCCAGCAGCCAAGGTAGACCAGACGACTACGAGCAGTACTTC

J: TRBJ2-5
V: TRBV9
size: -
D: -
CDR3: CASSVGGRVEETQYF
DNA: TGTGCCAGCAGCGTAGGCGGCAGGGTCGAAGAGACCCAGTACTTC

J: TRBJ1-2
V: TRBV5-1
size: -
D: -
CDR3: CASSALQSPNGYTF
DNA: TGCGCCAGCAGCGCCTTGCAGAGTCCCAATGGCTACACCTTC

J: TRBJ2-2
V: TRBV9
size: -
D: -
CDR3: CASSVARTGELFF
DNA: TGTGCCAGCAGCGTAGCTAGAACCGGGGAGCTGTTTTTT

J: TRBJ2-3
V: TRBV11-2
size: -
D: -
CDR3: CASSLKPGTDTQYF
DNA: TGTGCCAGCAGCCTTAAACCGGGGACAGATACGCAGTATTTT

J: TRBJ2-2
V: TRBV19
size: -
D: TRBD2
CDR3: CASSIFLADENTGELFF
DNA: TGTGCCAGTAGTATTTTCCTAGCGGACGAGAACACCGGGGAGCTGTTTTTT

J: TRBJ2-1
V: TRBV7-9
size: -
D: -
CDR3: CASSSQDNEQFF
DNA: TGTGCCAGCAGCTCCCAAGACAATGAGCAGTTCTTC

J: TRBJ1-1
V: TRBV5-1
size: -
D: -
CDR3: CASSLRGALTEAFF
DNA: TGCGCCAGCAGCTTGCGGGGGGCGCTCACTGAAGCTTTCTTT

J: TRBJ2-7
V: TRBV2
size: once
D: TRBD1
CDR3: CASSPTGPLYEQYF
DNA: TGTGCCAGCAGTCCGACAGGGCCCCTCTACGAGCAGTACTTC

J: TRBJ2-3
V: TRBV2
size: -
D: TRBD2
CDR3: CASSEDQREVTDTQYF
DNA: TGTGCCAGCAGTGAAGATCAGCGGGAGGTCACAGATACGCAGTATTTT

J: TRBJ2-7
V: TRBV4-3
size: -
D: -
CDR3: CASSQDRGLALSGQYF
DNA: TGCGCCAGCAGCCAAGATAGAGGGCTAGCTCTGAGCGGGCAGTACTTC

J: TRBJ1-1
V: TRBV10-3
size: -
D: -
CDR3: CATIGGSPNTEAFF
DNA: TGTGCCACCATAGGGGGGTCGCCGAACACTGAAGCTTTCTTT

J: TRBJ2-7
V: TRBV6-5
size: -
D: TRBD1
CDR3: CASSYQATGTAYEQYF
DNA: TGTGCCAGCAGTTACCAGGCAACCGGGACAGCCTACGAGCAGTACTTC

J: TRBJ1-2
V: TRBV6-1
size: -
D: -
CDR3: CASSEALQGLDLNYGYTF
DNA: TGTGCCAGCAGTGAAGCGCTTCAGGGGTTAGACCTTAACTATGGCTACACCTTC